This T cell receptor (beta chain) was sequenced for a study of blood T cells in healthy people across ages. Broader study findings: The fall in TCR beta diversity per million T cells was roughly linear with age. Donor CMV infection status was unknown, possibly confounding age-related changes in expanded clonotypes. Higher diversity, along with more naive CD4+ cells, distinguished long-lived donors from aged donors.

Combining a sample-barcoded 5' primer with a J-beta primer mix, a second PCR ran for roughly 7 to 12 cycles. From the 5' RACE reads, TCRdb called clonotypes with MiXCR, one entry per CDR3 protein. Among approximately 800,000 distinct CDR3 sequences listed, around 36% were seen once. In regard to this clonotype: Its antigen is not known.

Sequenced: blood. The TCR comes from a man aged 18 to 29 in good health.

Here the CDR3 reads CASITRTGALDTQYF. CDR3 sequence (DNA): TGTGCCAGCATCACACGGACAGGGGCCCTGGATACGCAGTATTTT. This chain uses TRBV27 with TRBJ2-3; TRBD1 agrees at 9 bases. CDR3 length: 15 residues. CDR1 and CDR2 from the germline V gene are MNHEY and SMNVEV (reference sequence). V dropped 7 bases and J dropped 6; count of bases not matched to a gene: 11.